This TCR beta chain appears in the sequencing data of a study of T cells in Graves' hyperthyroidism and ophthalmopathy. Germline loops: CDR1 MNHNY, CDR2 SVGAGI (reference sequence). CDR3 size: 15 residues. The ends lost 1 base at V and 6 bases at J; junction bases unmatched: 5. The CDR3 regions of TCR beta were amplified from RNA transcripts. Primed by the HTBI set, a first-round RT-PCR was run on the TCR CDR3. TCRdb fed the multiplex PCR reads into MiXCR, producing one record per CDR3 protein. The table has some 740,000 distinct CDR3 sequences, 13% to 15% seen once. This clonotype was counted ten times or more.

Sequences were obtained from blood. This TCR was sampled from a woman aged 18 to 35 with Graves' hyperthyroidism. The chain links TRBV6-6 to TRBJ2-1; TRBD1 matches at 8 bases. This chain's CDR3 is CASSYLRTGTNEQFF. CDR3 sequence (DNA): TGTGCCAGCAGTTACTTACGGACAGGGACCAATGAGCAGTTCTTC.